A single sample is the source of the 26 T cell receptor beta chains below, sequenced in a study of control samples from healthy donors and cancer patients. Generated by immunoSEQ multiplex PCR, the TCRdb table keeps only in-frame clones and is missing some. This table holds 150,000 to 200,000 clones, 90% to 95% found once. Sequencing input: blood. These receptors originate from a woman in her twenties or thirties in good health.

V gene TRBV28 combines with J gene TRBJ2-3, with TRBD1 matching over 8 bases. V lost 5 bases to trimming and J lost 4 bases; unmatched junction nucleotides: 5. From germline, CDR1 is MDHEN and CDR2 SYDVKM. The CDR3 covers 14 residues. Here the CDR3 DNA reads TGTGCCAGCAGTCACCGACAGGGGCCAGATACGCAGTATTTT. This sequence encodes CASSHRQGPDTQYF.

The V gene is TRBV7-3, the J gene TRBJ2-3, with D hard to call. In germline, CDR1 is SGHTA, CDR2 FQGTGA. CDR3 length: 11 residues. Trimming took off 5 bases at V and 2 bases at J, with 2 bases between the two ends. The chain's CDR3 is CASSVTDTQYF. As DNA, the CDR3 is TGTGCCAGCAGCGTCACAGATACGCAGTATTTT.

The rearrangement joins TRBV25-1 to TRBJ1-2; perhaps TRBD1 as D (6 bases). The CDR3 length is 13 residues. In germline, CDR1 is MGHDK, CDR2 SYGVNS. The V end lost 3 bases, the J end lost 4 bases, and 9 bases lay between the germline ends. The CDR3 loop is CASSDRGLYGYTF. CDR3 DNA: TGTGCCAGCAGTGACAGGGGACTCTATGGCTACACCTTC.

The chain recombines TRBV28 with TRBJ2-3; 8 bases map to TRBD1. This CDR3 is 14 amino acids long. After removal of 4 bases from V and 3 bases from J, the junction contained 3 bases not matched to a gene. The germline V gene has CDR1 MDHEN and CDR2 SYDVKM. CDR3 DNA: TGTGCCAGCAGTTGGCAGGGGGCGACAGATACGCAGTATTTT. It encodes CASSWQGATDTQYF. The full variable domain, completed using reference TRBV28 and TRBJ2-3, is DVKVTQSSRYLVKRTGEKVFLECVQDMDHENMFWYRQDPGLGLRLIYFSYDVKMKEKGDIPEGYSVSREKKERFSLILESASTNQTSMYLCASSWQGATDTQYFGPGTRLTVL.

In the case of this clone: This sample also contains other DNA sequences that code for the same CDR3. The chain uses TRBV2 and TRBJ1-2; 9 nucleotides agree with TRBD1. The CDR3 runs to 12 residues. Germline CDR1 and CDR2: SNHLY and FYNNEI. Trimming took 6 bases from V and 8 from J; bases not matched to a gene: 4. The CDR3 protein is CASRTGGGGYTF. As DNA, the CDR3 is TGTGCCAGCAGGACAGGGGGTGGAGGCTACACCTTC.

This rearrangement joins TRBV7-3 to TRBJ1-2; 8 bases map to TRBD1. The trim removed 5 bases at V and 8 bases at J, leaving 7 bases unmatched. The CDR3 has 13 residues. Germline V gives CDR1 SGHTA, CDR2 FQGTGA. CDR3 nucleotide sequence: TGTGCCAGCAGCGAGGACAGGGCGGGCGGCTACACCTTC. It yields the protein CASSEDRAGGYTF.

This chain uses TRBV20-1 with TRBJ2-7; TRBD2 agrees at 9 bases. The germline V gene encodes CDR1 DFQATT and CDR2 SNEGSKA (reference sequence). V was pared by 3 bases and J by 2 bases, with 2 bases of the junction left unmatched. The CDR3 has 13 amino acids. In nucleotides, the CDR3 is TGCAGTGCTAGTGGGACTAGCCCCTACGAGCAGTACTTC. It encodes CSASGTSPYEQYF.

This chain links TRBV7-9 with TRBJ1-2; D remains unclear. Trimming removed 5 bases at V and 4 bases at J, with 11 bases between. Per the germline V gene, CDR1 is SEHNR and CDR2 is FQNEAQ (reference sequence). This CDR3 has 13 amino acids. The CDR3 coding sequence is TGTGCCAGCAGCGACCAGAGACCCTATGGCTACACCTTC. Translated: CASSDQRPYGYTF.

This chain links TRBV27 with TRBJ2-7; TRBD2 matches 9 bases. Germline values: CDR1 MNHEY, CDR2 SMNVEV (reference sequence). With V trimmed by 5 bases and J by 4 bases, 6 bases remained unmatched. This CDR3 is 14 amino acids long. CDR3 loop: CASSPRTSEYEQYF. The CDR3 nucleotides read TGTGCCAGCAGTCCCCGGACTAGCGAGTACGAGCAGTACTTC.

This chain uses TRBV7-9 with TRBJ2-7, with 8 nucleotides matching TRBD1. This CDR3 has 15 residues. Unmatched junction bases numbered 5, after V lost 2 bases and J lost 2 bases. The germline V gene encodes CDR1 SEHNR and CDR2 FQNEAQ (reference sequence). CDR3 sequence reads: CASSLLGQGTYEQYF. Written as DNA, the CDR3 is TGTGCCAGCAGCTTACTAGGACAGGGAACCTACGAGCAGTACTTC.

The V call is TRBV19, the J call TRBJ2-6; 7 nucleotides align to TRBD2. The CDR3 totals 15 residues. Germline CDR1 is LNHDA and CDR2 is SQIVND (reference sequence). J lost 3 bases, V lost 3 bases, and 2 bases had no gene match. CDR3 in DNA: TGTGCCAGTAGTATGGGAGGGGTTGGGGCCAACGTCCTGACTTTC. It specifies CASSMGGVGANVLTF.

This chain connects TRBV11-3 to TRBJ2-2, with TRBD2 identical over 11 bases. Germline V gene sequence: CDR1 SGHNT, CDR2 YENEEA. Trimming cost V 3 bases and J 4 bases; bases outside gene matches: 4. This CDR3 contains 16 residues. CDR3 loop: CASSFLAGGSTGELFF. For the CDR3, the DNA is TGTGCCAGCAGCTTCCTAGCGGGGGGCTCCACCGGGGAGCTGTTTTTT.

Note on this clone: The sample has other DNA sequences that encode this CDR3 too. The V gene is TRBV11-2, the J gene TRBJ1-1; TRBD1 matches 7 bases. V was clipped by 5 bases and J by 3 bases; unmatched bases: 3. The CDR3 runs to 13 residues. Germline values: CDR1 SGHAT, CDR2 FQNNGV. The CDR3 nucleotides are TGTGCCAGCAGCCACGGGACAGACACTGAAGCTTTCTTT. Its translation: CASSHGTDTEAFF.

The V gene is TRBV7-9, the J gene TRBJ1-1; D unresolved. V was pared by 3 bases and J by 1 base, with 15 bases between. The CDR3 is 16 residues long. From germline, CDR1 is SEHNR and CDR2 FQNEAQ (reference sequence). The CDR3, as DNA: TGTGCCAGCAGCTTTTCAGGCGGCCGATCGAACACTGAAGCTTTCTTT. It translates to CASSFSGGRSNTEAFF. Together with reference TRBV7-9 and TRBJ1-1, the CDR3 gives the full variable domain: DTGVSQNPRHKITKRGQNVTFRCDPISEHNRLYWYRQTLGQGPEFLTYFQNEAQLEKSRLLSDRFSAERPKGSFSTLEIQRTEQGDSAMYLCASSFSGGRSNTEAFFGQGTRLTVV.

The chain has TRBV10-1 and TRBJ1-5; D is unresolved. The germline V gene has CDR1 WNHNN and CDR2 SYGVQD (reference sequence). The CDR3 totals 13 residues. Trimming took 2 bases from V and 4 from J, leaving 6 bases between them. This CDR3 reads CASSESRNQPQHF. CDR3 DNA: TGCGCCAGCAGTGAGAGCCGGAATCAGCCCCAGCATTTT.

The chain has TRBV7-8 and TRBJ2-3, with D unresolved. The CDR3 totals 13 residues. The V gene's germline CDR1 is SGHVS and CDR2 FQNEAQ. The V end was cut by 1 base, the J end by 6 bases, with 8 bases between. CDR3 sequence (DNA): TGTGCCAGCAGCTTAGACGGGTGGGATACGCAGTATTTT. Translating it yields CASSLDGWDTQYF.

The CDR3 region is CAWSPLETGKGDTEAFF. The CDR3 coding sequence is TGTGCCTGGAGTCCCCTGGAGACAGGGAAAGGGGACACTGAAGCTTTCTTT. This chain joins TRBV30 and TRBJ1-1, with 7 bases aligning to TRBD1. Germline V CDR1 and CDR2: GTSNPN, SVGIG (reference sequence). There are 17 residues in the CDR3. After removal of 2 bases from V and 3 bases from J, the junction contained 15 bases not matched to a gene.

The chain couples TRBV7-8 to TRBJ2-7; D gene ambiguous. Germline loops: CDR1 SGHVS, CDR2 FQNEAQ. The CDR3 covers 11 residues. The V and J ends lost 3 bases and 3 bases respectively, with 3 bases between them. In DNA, the CDR3 is TGTGCCAGCAGCTTCTACTACGAGCAGTACTTC. It specifies CASSFYYEQYF.

This clone was picked up one time. This CDR3 is also generated by other DNA sequences in the sample. CDR3 sequence reads: CASSPRLAGSTDTQYF. The CDR3 coding sequence is TGTGCCAGCTCACCCAGACTAGCGGGTAGCACAGATACGCAGTATTTT. The chain links TRBV18 to TRBJ2-3; 10 nucleotides agree with TRBD2. J was trimmed by 0 bases and V by 3 bases; bases with no gene match: 3. The CDR3 sequence is 16 residues long. The germline V gene has CDR1 KGHSH and CDR2 LQKENI.

The rearrangement links TRBV28 to TRBJ1-1; TRBD1 agrees at 7 bases. The CDR3 runs to 15 residues. CDR1 and CDR2 from the germline V gene are MDHEN and SYDVKM. The J segment lost 1 base and the V segment lost 6 bases, leaving 8 bases of the junction unmatched. CDR3 loop: CASRPNDRANTEAFF. In DNA, the CDR3 is TGTGCCAGCAGACCCAACGACAGGGCGAACACTGAAGCTTTCTTT.

V usage is TRBV11-3 and J usage is TRBJ1-3; TRBD1 might be the D (5 bases). Germline lookup yields CDR1 SGHNT and CDR2 YENEEA. V was cut by 5 bases and J by 0 bases, with 8 bases left in between. CDR3 length: 14 residues. The CDR3 DNA reads TGTGCCAGCAGCCCAGGGAGCTCTGGAAACACCATATATTTT. Translating gives CASSPGSSGNTIYF.

The chain uses TRBV6-2 or TRBV6-3 and TRBJ1-4; no firm D call. There are 15 residues in the CDR3. The germline V and J ends were trimmed by 5 bases and 0 bases, with 10 bases remaining between them. CDR1 is MNHEY, CDR2 SVGEGT, per germline. The CDR3 here is CASSIDGATNEKLFF. The CDR3 nucleotides are TGTGCCAGCAGTATCGACGGTGCAACTAATGAAAAACTGTTTTTT.

This chain uses TRBV29-1 with TRBJ2-7, with 11 bases fitting TRBD1. The CDR3 is made up of 15 amino acids. Germline assignment: CDR1 SQVTM and CDR2 ANQGSEA. After removal of 6 bases from V and 0 bases from J, the junction contained 7 bases not matched to a gene. The DNA of the CDR3 is TGCAGCGTCGCACCCGGGACAGGGGGCTCCTACGAGCAGTACTTC. Translation gives CSVAPGTGGSYEQYF.

The chain links TRBV3-1 (or the pseudogene TRBV3-2) to TRBJ2-5; 9 bases fit TRBD2. V shed 1 base, J shed 5 bases, and the junction held 5 bases outside the gene matches. Germline V gene data show CDR1 as LGHDT and CDR2 as YNNKEL (reference sequence). The CDR3 length is 15 residues. In nucleotides, the CDR3 is TGTGCCAGCAGCCAAGGGGGGCTAGCGGGGGAGACCCAGTACTTC. This codes for CASSQGGLAGETQYF.

The V and J genes are TRBV6-6 and TRBJ1-2; TRBD1 is a possible D gene (6 bases). V dropped 3 bases and J dropped 0 bases, with 14 bases sitting between them. CDR1 MNHNY and CDR2 SVGAGI come from the germline V gene (reference sequence). This CDR3 has 16 residues. This chain's CDR3 is CASSYTGRGANYGYTF. The CDR3 DNA reads as TGTGCCAGCAGTTATACAGGGCGCGGAGCTAACTATGGCTACACCTTC.

This sequence joins TRBV7-9 and TRBJ1-5, with D possibly matching TRBD1 (6 bases). Germline lookup yields CDR1 SEHNR and CDR2 FQNEAQ (reference sequence). V was pared by 1 base and J by 5 bases, with 12 bases between. The CDR3 has 15 residues. The CDR3 DNA is TGTGCCAGCAGCTTAGGTTGGGGGGCTGATCAGCCCCAGCATTTT. Translation gives CASSLGWGADQPQHF.